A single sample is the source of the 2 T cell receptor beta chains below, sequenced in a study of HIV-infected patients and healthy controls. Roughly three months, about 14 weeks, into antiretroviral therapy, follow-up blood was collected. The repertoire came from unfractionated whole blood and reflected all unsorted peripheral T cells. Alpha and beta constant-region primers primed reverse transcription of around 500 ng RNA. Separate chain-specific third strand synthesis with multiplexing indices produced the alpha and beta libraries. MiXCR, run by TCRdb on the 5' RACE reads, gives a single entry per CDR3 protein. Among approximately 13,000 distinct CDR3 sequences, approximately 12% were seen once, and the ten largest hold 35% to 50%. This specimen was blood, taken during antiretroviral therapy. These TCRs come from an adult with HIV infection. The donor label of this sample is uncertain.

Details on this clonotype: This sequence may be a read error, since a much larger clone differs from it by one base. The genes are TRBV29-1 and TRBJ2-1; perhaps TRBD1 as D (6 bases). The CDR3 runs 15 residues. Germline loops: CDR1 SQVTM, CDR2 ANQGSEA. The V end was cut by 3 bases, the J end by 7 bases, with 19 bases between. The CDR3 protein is CSVEFGDMGRNEQFF. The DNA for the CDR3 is TGCAGCGTTGAGTTTGGGGACATGGGGCGGAATGAGCAGTTCTTC.

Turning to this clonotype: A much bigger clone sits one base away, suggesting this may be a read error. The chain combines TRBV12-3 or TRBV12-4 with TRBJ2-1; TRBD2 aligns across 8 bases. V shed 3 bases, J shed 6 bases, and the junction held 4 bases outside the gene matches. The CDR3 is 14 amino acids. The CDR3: CASSLSGGFNEQFF. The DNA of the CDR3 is TGTGCCAGCAGTTTGAGCGGGGGCTTCAATGAGCAGTTCTTC.